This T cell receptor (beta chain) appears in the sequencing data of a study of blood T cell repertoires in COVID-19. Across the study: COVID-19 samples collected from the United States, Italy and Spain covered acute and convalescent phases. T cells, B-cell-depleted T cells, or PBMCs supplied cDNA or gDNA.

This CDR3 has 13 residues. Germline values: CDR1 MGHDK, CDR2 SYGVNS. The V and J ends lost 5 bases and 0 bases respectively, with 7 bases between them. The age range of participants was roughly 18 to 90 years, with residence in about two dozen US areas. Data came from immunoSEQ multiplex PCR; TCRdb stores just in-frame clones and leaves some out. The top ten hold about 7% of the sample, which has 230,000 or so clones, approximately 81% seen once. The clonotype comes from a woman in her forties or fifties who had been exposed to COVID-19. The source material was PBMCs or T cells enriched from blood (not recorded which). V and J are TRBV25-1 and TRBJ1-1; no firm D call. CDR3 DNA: TGTGCCAGCAGTCAGGTTATGAACACTGAAGCTTTCTTT. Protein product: CASSQVMNTEAFF.